This T cell receptor (beta chain) was captured in a study of T cells after yellow fever vaccination. Study-level results: A weaker but faster secondary response was observed, peaking on day 5 versus 15. Booster sampling recovered most clones from primary vaccination (nearly 98% CD4, around 88% CD8).

A universal primer site and UMIs were added as TCR cDNA was made by 5'RACE template switching. TCRdb independently ran MiXCR on the 5' RACE reads; one entry per CDR3 protein. The table has 200,000 to 300,000 distinct CDR3 sequences, approximately 3.8% seen once; the top ten hold under 20%. This clonotype was recorded many times. Its matching antigen is unknown. The CDR3 is 15 amino acids. V shed 5 bases and J 5 bases; nucleotides not matched to a gene: 11. Germline values: CDR1 SGHTA, CDR2 FQGNSA. This receptor was taken from a young man who received the YFV17D yellow fever vaccine. The V call is TRBV7-2, the J call TRBJ1-2, with 7 nucleotides matching TRBD1. Material: PBMCs, obtained 15 days after the yellow fever booster vaccination. CDR3 nucleotide sequence: TGTGCCAGCAGCCTCTACAGGGGCCCAGGATATGGCTACACCTTC. Its translation: CASSLYRGPGYGYTF.